This T cell receptor (beta chain) was documented in a study of shared clonotypes between healthy human individuals. Germline CDR1 is MDHEN and CDR2 is SYDVKM. The CDR3 sequence is 15 residues long. Trimming pared 8 bases from V and 4 bases from J, leaving 18 bases between. Study-wide results and limits: Collection of samples was limited to blood; tissue repertoires likely differ.

In the case of this clone: Its antigen is still unknown.

How the authors handled the data: Filtering differed since immunoSEQ provided only junctions, with no quality scores. Clones were sequenced by immunoSEQ multiplex PCR, and TCRdb holds only the in-frame ones, with some missing. The V and J calls and the clone size are those of that table, but D and trimming were determined from the DNA. This table has a few million clones, 90% to 97% appearing once. The chain has TRBV28 and TRBJ1-3; D is unresolved. The sequenced material came from naive CD4+ T cells sorted from blood. As for subset: CD45RA+ positively selected. The origin of this receptor is a man younger than 35 in good health. This CDR3 is CASGQQRPGGNTIYF. The CDR3 DNA follows: TGTGCCAGCGGGCAACAGAGACCTGGAGGAAACACCATATATTTT.